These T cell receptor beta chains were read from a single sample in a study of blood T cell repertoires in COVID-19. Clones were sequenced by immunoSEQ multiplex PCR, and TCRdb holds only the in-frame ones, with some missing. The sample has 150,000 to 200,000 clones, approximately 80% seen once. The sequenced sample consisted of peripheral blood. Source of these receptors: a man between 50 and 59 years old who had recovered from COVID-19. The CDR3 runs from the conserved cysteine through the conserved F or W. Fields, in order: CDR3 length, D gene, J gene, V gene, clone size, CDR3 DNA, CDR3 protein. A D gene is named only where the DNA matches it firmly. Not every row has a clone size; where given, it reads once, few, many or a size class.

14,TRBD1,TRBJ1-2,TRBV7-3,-,TGTGCCAGCAGCCCCGCAGGGGGCGCGGATGGCTACACCTTC,CASSPAGGADGYTF
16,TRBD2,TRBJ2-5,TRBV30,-,TGTGCCTGGAGTTTGCCGACTAGCGGCTTCCTAGAGACCCAGTACTTC,CAWSLPTSGFLETQYF
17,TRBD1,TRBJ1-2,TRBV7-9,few,TGTGCCAGCAGCCCCACCGACCGGGGGGACAGGGGGCCTGGCTACACCTTC,CASSPTDRGDRGPGYTF
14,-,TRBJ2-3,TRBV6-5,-,TGTGCCAGCTGCTGTCGGGGAGGCACAGATACGCAGTATTTT,CASCCRGGTDTQYF
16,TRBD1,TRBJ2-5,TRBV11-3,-,TGTGCCAGCAGCTTAGATCACGGACAGGGCGTCGAGACCCAGTACTTC,CASSLDHGQGVETQYF
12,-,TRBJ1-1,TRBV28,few,TGTGCCACCATACGCTCAGGACTAAAAGCTTTCTTT,CATIRSGLKAFF
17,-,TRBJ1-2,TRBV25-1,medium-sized,TGTGCCAGCAGTGGCATCTCCCAGGGAATCTTTACCTATGGCTACACCTTC,CASSGISQGIFTYGYTF
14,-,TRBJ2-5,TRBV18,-,TGTGCCAGCTCACCAGGGACTTATCAAGAGACCCAGTACTTC,CASSPGTYQETQYF
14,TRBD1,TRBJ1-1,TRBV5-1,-,TGCGCCAGCAGCTTCGGGGACAGGGCGTCTGAAGCTTTCTTT,CASSFGDRASEAFF
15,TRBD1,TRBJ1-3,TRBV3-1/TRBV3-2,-,TGTGCCAGCAGCCAGGTACAGGGGAACGGAAACACCATATATTTT,CASSQVQGNGNTIYF
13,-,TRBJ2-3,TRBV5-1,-,TGCGCCAGCAGCTCCGCACAGGGAGATACGCAGTATTTT,CASSSAQGDTQYF
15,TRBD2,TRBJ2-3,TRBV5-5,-,TGTGCCAGCAGGATAGCGGGTTACCCCCCAGATACGCAGTATTTT,CASRIAGYPPDTQYF
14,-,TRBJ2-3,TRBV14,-,TGTGCCAGCAGGCACAGGGTATACACAGATACGCAGTATTTT,CASRHRVYTDTQYF
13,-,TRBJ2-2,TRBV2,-,TGTGCCAGCAGGGGCTTTTACACCGGGGAGCTGTTTTTT,CASRGFYTGELFF
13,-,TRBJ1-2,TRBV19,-,TGTGCCAGTAGTATGAGACAGCCCCATGGCTACACCTTC,CASSMRQPHGYTF
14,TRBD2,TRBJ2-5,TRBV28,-,TGTGCCAGCAGTTTAATTCGGGGGGGGGCGACCCAGTACTTC,CASSLIRGGATQYF
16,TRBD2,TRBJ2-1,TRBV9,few,TGTGCCAGCAGCGTAGCTTTGCGGGGAGGGAGGGATGAGCAGTTCTTC,CASSVALRGGRDEQFF
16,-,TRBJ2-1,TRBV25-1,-,TGTGCCAGCCAAAGGTGGGGCGGGGTTCTGGACAATGAGCAGTTCTTC,CASQRWGGVLDNEQFF
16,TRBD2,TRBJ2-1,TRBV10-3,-,TGTGCCATCAGTGAGAAGGACGGGAGGTCCTACAATGAGCAGTTCTTC,CAISEKDGRSYNEQFF
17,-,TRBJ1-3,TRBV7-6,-,TGTGCCAGCAGCTTAGGGTGGGGCTCCCGCTCTGGAAACACCATATATTTT,CASSLGWGSRSGNTIYF
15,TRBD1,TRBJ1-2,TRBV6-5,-,TGTGCCAGCAGTTACCCCGGACAGGGGGCGTATGGCTACACCTTC,CASSYPGQGAYGYTF
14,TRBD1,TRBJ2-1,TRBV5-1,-,TGCGCCAGCAGCCTCGGGACAGGGGCAGTGGGGCAGTTCTTC,CASSLGTGAVGQFF
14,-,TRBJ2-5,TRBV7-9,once,TGTGCCAGCAGCCCCGGTGACGGGAGAGAGACCCAGTACTTC,CASSPGDGRETQYF
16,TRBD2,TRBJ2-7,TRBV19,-,TGTGCCAGTAGTAGCGAGCGGGAGGGTCTCTCCTACGAGCAGTACTTC,CASSSEREGLSYEQYF
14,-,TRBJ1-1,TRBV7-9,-,TGTGCCAGCAGCCCGTCAGGGGCGGACACTGAAGCTTTCTTT,CASSPSGADTEAFF
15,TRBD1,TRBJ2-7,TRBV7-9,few,TGTGCCAGCAGCTTAGACAGGGGCCTGAACTACGAGCAGTACTTC,CASSLDRGLNYEQYF
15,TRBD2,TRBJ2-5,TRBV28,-,TGTGCCAGCAGTTTGCGCCAACTAGCGGGAGAGACCCAGTACTTC,CASSLRQLAGETQYF
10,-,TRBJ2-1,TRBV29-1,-,TGCAGCGCGGTAGACAATGAGCAGTTCTTC,CSAVDNEQFF
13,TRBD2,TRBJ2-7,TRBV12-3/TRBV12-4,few,TGTGCCAGCAGTTTCGGGACTAGTTACGAGCAGTACTTC,CASSFGTSYEQYF
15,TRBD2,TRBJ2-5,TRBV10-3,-,TGTGCCATCAGGGTAGCGGGAGGGCCTCAAGAGACCCAGTACTTC,CAIRVAGGPQETQYF
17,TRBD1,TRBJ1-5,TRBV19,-,TGTGCCAGTAGTTTTGGACAGGGCGGGAAGAGCAATCAGCCCCAGCATTTT,CASSFGQGGKSNQPQHF
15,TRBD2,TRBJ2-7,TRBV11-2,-,TGTGCCAGCAGCTTAGACTTGAGCGGGAGCGCCGAGCAGTACTTC,CASSLDLSGSAEQYF
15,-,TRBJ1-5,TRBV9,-,TGTGCCAGCAGCTGGAACGGGGAGACCAATCAGCCCCAGCATTTT,CASSWNGETNQPQHF
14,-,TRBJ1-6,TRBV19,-,TGTGCCAGTAGTAGGGACATGGTTAATTCACCCCTCCACTTT,CASSRDMVNSPLHF
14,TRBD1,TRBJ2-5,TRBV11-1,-,TGTGCCAGCAGCTTATGGACAGGGCAAGAGACCCAGTACTTC,CASSLWTGQETQYF
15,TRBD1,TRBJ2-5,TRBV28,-,TGTGCCAGCAGTTTTGGACAGGGGGCACGAGAGACCCAGTACTTC,CASSFGQGARETQYF
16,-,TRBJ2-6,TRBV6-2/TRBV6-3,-,TGTGCCAGCAGTCGACGGACAGTCTCTGGGGCCAACGTCCTGACTTTC,CASSRRTVSGANVLTF
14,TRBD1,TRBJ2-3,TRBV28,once,TGTGCCAGCAGCAAGACAGGGGGGTCAGATACGCAGTATTTT,CASSKTGGSDTQYF
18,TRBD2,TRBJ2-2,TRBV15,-,TGTGCCACCAGCAGAGAACTAGCGGGAGGAGGCGGCACCGGGGAGCTGTTTTTT,CATSRELAGGGGTGELFF
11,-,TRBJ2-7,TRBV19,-,TGTGCCAGTGGACAGATCTACGAGCAGTACTTC,CASGQIYEQYF
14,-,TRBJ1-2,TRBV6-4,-,TGTGCCAGCAGTGCCACGGGGGGGGTCGGCGGCTACACCTTC,CASSATGGVGGYTF
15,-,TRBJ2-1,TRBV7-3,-,TGTGCCAGCAGCTTAACGATTAGCTCTGGCAATGAGCAGTTCTTC,CASSLTISSGNEQFF
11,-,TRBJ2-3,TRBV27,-,TGTGCCAGCAGTTTCCTAAATACGCAGTATTTT,CASSFLNTQYF
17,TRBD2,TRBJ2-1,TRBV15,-,TGTGCCACCAGCGGAGGGACCGGGACTAGCGGGGATAATGAGCAGTTCTTC,CATSGGTGTSGDNEQFF
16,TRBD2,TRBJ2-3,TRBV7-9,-,TGTGCCAGCAGCTTCGGACTAGCGGGAGTCGCAGATACGCAGTATTTT,CASSFGLAGVADTQYF
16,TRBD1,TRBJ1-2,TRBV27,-,TGTGCCAGCAGTTTATCAATTTGGGACAGGGTTAGTGATTACACCTTC,CASSLSIWDRVSDYTF
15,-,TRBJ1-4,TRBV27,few,TGTGCCAGCAGCCTCCAAACGGGGTTGGGTGAAAAACTGTTTTTT,CASSLQTGLGEKLFF
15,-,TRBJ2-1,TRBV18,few,TGTGCCAGCTCACCACGTCTAGCTACCTACAATGAGCAGTTCTTC,CASSPRLATYNEQFF
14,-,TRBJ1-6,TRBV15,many,TGTGCCACCAGACAGGGCGCCTATAATTCACCCCTCCACTTT,CATRQGAYNSPLHF
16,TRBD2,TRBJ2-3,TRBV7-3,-,TGTGCCAGCAGCTTTAGACTAGCGGGAGGCACAGATACGCAGTATTTT,CASSFRLAGGTDTQYF
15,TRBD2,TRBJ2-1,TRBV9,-,TGTGCCAGCAGCCTGGGACTAGCGGGCTACAATGAGCAGTTCTTC,CASSLGLAGYNEQFF
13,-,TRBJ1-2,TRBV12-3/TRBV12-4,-,TGTGCCAGCCTCTGGGGCGACGACTATGGCTACACCTTC,CASLWGDDYGYTF
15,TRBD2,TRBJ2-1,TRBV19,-,TGTGCCATCGTTGCTCTAGCGGGAGTCGACAATGAGCAGTTCTTC,CAIVALAGVDNEQFF